Listed here are 27 T cell receptor beta chains from one sample, sequenced in a study of blood T cells in healthy people across ages. Sample-barcoded 5' priming and a J-beta primer mix drove a second PCR of about 7 to 11 cycles. TCRdb processed the 5' RACE reads anew with MiXCR; each CDR3 protein has one entry. The repertoire has about 1.6 million distinct CDR3 sequences, 30% to 35% of them found once; the top ten carry 10% to 12%. The sequencing input was blood. The receptors were gathered from a woman in her twenties or thirties in good health.

The chain employs TRBV28 and TRBJ2-1; 16 bases align to TRBD2. The J segment lost 4 bases and the V segment lost 4 bases, leaving 7 bases of the junction unmatched. Germline lookup yields CDR1 MDHEN and CDR2 SYDVKM. This CDR3 has 18 amino acids. The CDR3 nucleotides read TGTGCCAGCAGTTCGGGACTAGCGGGAGGGGTAGTTTACAATGAGCAGTTCTTC. Protein sequence: CASSSGLAGGVVYNEQFF.

This clonotype was counted only a few times. CDR3 nucleotide sequence: TGTGCCAGCAGCCCCCGGGGCGGGGGGCCCGGGGCCTACAATGAGCAGTTCTTC. This encodes CASSPRGGGPGAYNEQFF. The rearrangement links TRBV21-1 to TRBJ2-1; TRBD1, as called in the table, went unchecked against the DNA. TRBV21-1 is a pseudogene. The CDR3 consists of 18 residues.

The chain recombines TRBV3-1 with TRBJ2-4; 11 bases fit TRBD2. J lost 6 bases, V lost 0 bases, and 19 bases had no gene match. The germline V gene encodes CDR1 LGHDT and CDR2 YNNKEL (reference sequence). The CDR3 is made up of 21 amino acids. The CDR3 loop reads CASSQDTSRLAGRRGPNIQYF. The CDR3 DNA follows: TGTGCCAGCAGCCAAGATACATCGAGACTAGCGGGGAGGCGAGGGCCAAACATTCAGTACTTC.

The J gene is TRBJ1-3, the V gene TRBV11-2, with 7 bases identical to TRBD1. CDR3 length: 14 residues. In germline, CDR1 is SGHAT, CDR2 FQNNGV. Losses at the gene ends were 4 bases for V and 8 bases for J; bases not matched to a gene: 8. The CDR3 here is CASSSGGQSDTIYF. The CDR3 DNA is TGTGCCAGCAGCTCCGGGGGACAGTCGGACACCATATATTTT.

At least ten counts were recorded for this clonotype. V usage is TRBV29-1 and J usage is TRBJ1-2; unclear D gene. V was trimmed by 6 bases and J by 8 bases, leaving 10 bases between them. Germline loops: CDR1 SQVTM, CDR2 ANQGSEA. The CDR3 has 10 amino acids. For the CDR3, the DNA is TGCAGCGTCCCAGGCGCGGGCTACACCTTC. Encoded protein: CSVPGAGYTF. Combining the CDR3 with reference TRBV29-1 and TRBJ1-2 gives the whole variable domain SAVISQKPSRDICQRGTSLTIQCQVDSQVTMMFWYRQQPGQSLTLIATANQGSEATYESGFVIDKFPISRPNLTFSTLTVSNMSPEDSSIYLCSVPGAGYTFGSGTRLTVV.

Remarks on this clonotype: The junction shows a germline mismatch at one end, possibly a read error. The chain links TRBV11-1 to TRBJ2-1; 9 bases line up with TRBD2. This CDR3 is 21 amino acids long. The germline CDR1 and CDR2 sequences are SGHAT and FQDESV (reference sequence). Written as DNA, the CDR3 is TGTGCCAGCAGCCCCCGCGCCATCGGGCTAGCGGGGACGAGCTCCTACAATGAGCAGGTCTTC. This codes for CASSPRAIGLAGTSSYNEQVF.

V usage is TRBV6-1 and J usage is TRBJ2-7; D is ambiguous. V dropped 2 bases and J dropped 2 bases, with 10 bases sitting between them. There are 14 residues in the CDR3. Germline V gene sequence: CDR1 MNHNS, CDR2 SASEGT. The CDR3: CASSEPRVTYEQYF. As DNA, the CDR3 is TGTGCCAGCAGTGAACCGCGCGTGACCTACGAGCAGTACTTC.

This rearrangement joins TRBV27 to TRBJ2-1, with D possibly being TRBD2 (6 bases). Germline V gene lookup returns CDR1 MNHEY and CDR2 SMNVEV (reference sequence). Trimming took 6 bases from V and 3 from J, leaving 12 bases between them. The CDR3 length is 14 residues. The CDR3 DNA follows: TGTGCCAGCAGGGTCCAGGGAGGCTACAATGAGCAGTTCTTC. This sequence encodes CASRVQGGYNEQFF.

This clonotype has ten or more counts. The gene calls are TRBV29-1 and TRBJ2-7; 9 nucleotides match TRBD1. The CDR3 loop spans 13 amino acids. Germline assignment: CDR1 SQVTM and CDR2 ANQGSEA. The V and J ends lost 4 bases and 3 bases, in that order; junction bases with no gene match: 4. Here the CDR3 DNA reads TGCAGCGTTGGGGGACAGGGATACTACGAGCAGTACTTC. Translating gives CSVGGQGYYEQYF.

Here the CDR3 reads CASSLDDGGVYGYTF. The CDR3 bases are TGTGCCAGCAGCTTAGATGATGGGGGTGTCTATGGCTACACCTTC. The gene calls are TRBV7-6 and TRBJ1-2, with D possibly being TRBD1 (5 bases). The germline V and J ends were trimmed by 1 base and 4 bases, with 13 bases remaining between them. The CDR3 is 15 amino acids. Per germline, CDR1 SGHVS and CDR2 FNYEAQ.

The table lists this clonotype with a few counts. This chain joins TRBV6-1 and TRBJ2-3; tentative D call: TRBD1 (6 bases). V lost 7 bases and J lost 2, with 16 bases in between. This CDR3 has 15 residues. Germline V gives CDR1 MNHNS, CDR2 SASEGT. For the CDR3, the DNA is TGTGCCAGCAAATTAGGGACATCAATCACAGATACGCAGTATTTT. It is translated as CASKLGTSITDTQYF.

There are a few counts of this clonotype. The chain uses TRBV12-3 or TRBV12-4 and TRBJ2-5; tentative D call: TRBD1 (6 bases). The CDR3 has 15 amino acids. With 6 bases removed from V and 5 bases from J, the gap between germline ends came to 19 bases. This chain's CDR3 is CASSHSGVRVETQYF. CDR3 DNA: TGTGCCAGCAGCCACTCAGGGGTCCGGGTGGAGACCCAGTACTTC.

The chain employs TRBV20-1 and TRBJ2-3, with TRBD2 matching over 10 bases. Germline CDR1 DFQATT, CDR2 SNEGSKA (reference sequence). The CDR3 contains 18 residues. Trimming cost V 0 bases and J 5 bases; bases outside gene matches: 14. In nucleotides, the CDR3 is TGCAGTGCTAGAGATCCGGCGATAGCGGGGGGCAAGGGAGATACGCAGTATTTT. This translates into CSARDPAIAGGKGDTQYF.

This clonotype was picked up a small number of times. The rearrangement joins TRBV6-2 or TRBV6-3 to TRBJ1-2; a weak D match, TRBD1 (5 bases). Between the trimmed V and J ends, which lost 3 bases and 4 bases, there was a span of 24 bases. This CDR3 region has 18 residues. Per germline, CDR1 MNHEY and CDR2 SVGEGT. For the CDR3, the DNA is TGTGCCAGCAGTTATCCGCCCACCCCTAGGGGTATGGGCTATGGCTACACCTTC. This gives the protein CASSYPPTPRGMGYGYTF.

The sample holds a few counts of this clonotype. CDR3 in amino acids: CASSRGDGANVLTF. In nucleotides, the CDR3 is TGTGCCAGCAGTCGCGGCGACGGGGCCAACGTCCTGACTTTC. This sequence joins TRBV7-6 and TRBJ2-6, with D unclear. V shed 6 bases and J shed 4 bases, with 10 bases lying between them. This CDR3 region has 14 residues. Germline CDR1 is SGHVS and CDR2 is FNYEAQ.

The sample holds a few counts of this clonotype. The chain couples TRBV9 to TRBJ2-5, with TRBD1 identical over 8 bases. Germline-derived CDR1 and CDR2 are SGDLS and YYNGEE. J gave up 5 bases and V 0 bases, and 6 bases lay outside the gene matches. CDR3 size: 15 residues. CDR3: CASSVAGGQWETQYF. Here the CDR3 DNA reads TGTGCCAGCAGCGTAGCAGGGGGCCAATGGGAGACCCAGTACTTC.

This clonotype was seen ten or more times. This chain joins TRBV29-1 and TRBJ1-2; a weak D match, TRBD1 (5 bases). Between the trimmed V and J ends, which lost 6 bases and 4 bases, there was a span of 21 bases. Per germline, CDR1 SQVTM and CDR2 ANQGSEA. This CDR3 spans 15 amino acids. The CDR3: CSVGDSRDLSYGYTF. In nucleotides, the CDR3 is TGCAGCGTCGGGGATTCCAGGGACCTGAGCTATGGCTACACCTTC.

J is TRBJ1-1 and V is TRBV7-9; maybe TRBD1 (5 bases). The CDR3 totals 15 residues. Germline CDR1 reads SEHNR; CDR2 reads FQNEAQ (reference sequence). The germline V and J ends were trimmed by 5 bases and 0 bases, with 13 bases remaining between them. The DNA of the CDR3 is TGTGCCAGCAGCGGTCCGGGACGGCTGAACACTGAAGCTTTCTTT. Translation gives CASSGPGRLNTEAFF. The full variable domain, its missing parts supplied by reference TRBV7-9 and TRBJ1-1, is DTGVSQNPRHKITKRGQNVTFRCDPISEHNRLYWYRQTLGQGPEFLTYFQNEAQLEKSRLLSDRFSAERPKGSFSTLEIQRTEQGDSAMYLCASSGPGRLNTEAFFGQGTRLTVV.

This clonotype was seen only once. V is TRBV7-7 and J is TRBJ2-1; 9 positions agree with TRBD2. V dropped 5 bases and J dropped 4; count of bases not matched to a gene: 9. Germline V gene data show CDR1 as SSHAT and CDR2 as FNYEAQ (reference sequence). This CDR3 has 16 amino acids. For the CDR3, the DNA is TGTGCCAGCAGCCCCTTAGCGGGAGAGCGGTACAATGAGCAGTTCTTC. This sequence encodes CASSPLAGERYNEQFF. Combining the CDR3 with reference TRBV7-7 and TRBJ2-1 gives the whole variable domain GAGVSQSPRYKVTKRGQDVTLRCDPISSHATLYWYQQALGQGPEFLTYFNYEAQPDKSGLPSDRFSAERPEGSISTLTIQRTEQRDSAMYRCASSPLAGERYNEQFFGPGTRLTVL.

This clonotype was counted a few times. The chain uses TRBV5-1 and TRBJ2-1; D is perhaps TRBD1 (6 bases). Germline CDR1 reads SGHRS; CDR2 reads YFSETQ. The CDR3 is made up of 15 amino acids. V was pared by 1 base and J by 8 bases, with 16 bases between. CDR3 sequence (DNA): TGCGCCAGCAGCTTGAGGCAAACAGGGTTGGATGAGCAGTTCTTC. Translating it yields CASSLRQTGLDEQFF.

This rearrangement joins TRBV4-2 to TRBJ2-2; weak D call: TRBD1 (6 bases). The length of the CDR3 is 15 residues. The germline gives CDR1 LGHNA, CDR2 YNFKEQ. V gave up 1 base and J gave up 4 bases, with 10 bases separating them. CDR3 in DNA: TGTGCCAGCAGCCAAGGGGGCAGGGGCACCGGGGAGCTGTTTTTT. The encoded protein is CASSQGGRGTGELFF.

This clonotype was observed a few times. This rearrangement joins TRBV5-1 to TRBJ2-7; 7 nucleotides align to TRBD2. The CDR3 contains 20 residues. The V gene end was trimmed by 1 base and the J gene end by 6 bases; junction bases not matched to a gene: 25. Germline V gene lookup returns CDR1 SGHRS and CDR2 YFSETQ. The CDR3 bases are TGCGCCAGCAGCTTGTTTGCGTCTACCGCCACGGGGGGTCGTTTGGGCGAGCAGTACTTC. It codes for CASSLFASTATGGRLGEQYF.

The chain recombines TRBV30 with TRBJ1-5; no definite D call. CDR1 is GTSNPN and CDR2 is SVGIG in the germline V gene (reference sequence). This CDR3 spans 13 amino acids. Trimming removed 1 base at V and 7 bases at J, with 11 bases between. CDR3 sequence: CAWSGATEQPQHF. In DNA, the CDR3 is TGTGCCTGGAGTGGAGCTACCGAACAGCCCCAGCATTTT.

A few counts support this clonotype. This chain connects TRBV6-6 to TRBJ1-1; 7 bases agree with TRBD1. The CDR3 covers 15 residues. V trimming: 5 bases; J trimming: 0 bases; junction bases outside the gene matches: 6. Germline CDR1 reads MNHNY; CDR2 reads SVGAGI (reference sequence). CDR3 loop: CASSTTGNMNTEAFF. In DNA form, the CDR3 reads TGTGCCAGCAGTACGACAGGGAATATGAACACTGAAGCTTTCTTT.

This clonotype appeared a few times. The rearrangement uses TRBV9 and TRBJ1-1, with D perhaps TRBD1 (5 bases). This CDR3 has 14 residues. Looked up from germline, CDR1 is SGDLS and CDR2 is YYNGEE. V was clipped by 4 bases and J by 0 bases, with 10 bases between them. CDR3 in amino acids: CASSPGIMNTEAFF. CDR3 bases: TGTGCCAGCAGCCCAGGGATAATGAACACTGAAGCTTTCTTT.

This clonotype turned up a few times. The rearrangement uses TRBV10-3 and TRBJ2-3, with 7 bases lining up with TRBD2. The trim removed 8 bases at V and 2 bases at J, leaving 10 bases unmatched. Germline V CDR1 and CDR2: ENHRY, SYGVKD. The CDR3 has 15 residues. The CDR3 DNA reads TGTGCCATCGGGAGGGACCTAGGGGACACAGATACGCAGTATTTT. Its translation is CAIGRDLGDTDTQYF.

The J gene is TRBJ1-5, the V gene TRBV7-2; the D gene is possibly TRBD1 (5 bases). The CDR3 contains 16 residues. V dropped 5 bases and J dropped 1 base, with 15 bases sitting between them. The germline CDR1 and CDR2 sequences are SGHTA and FQGNSA. CDR3 sequence reads: CASSEQVPGSNQPQHF. CDR3 DNA: TGTGCCAGCAGCGAACAGGTACCGGGGAGCAATCAGCCCCAGCATTTT. Filled out from reference TRBV7-2 and TRBJ1-5, the complete variable domain reads GAGVSQSPSNKVTEKGKDVELRCDPISGHTALYWYRQSLGQGLEFLIYFQGNSAPDKSGLPSDRFSAERTGGSVSTLTIQRTQQEDSAVYLCASSEQVPGSNQPQHFGDGTRLSIL.